Here is one T cell receptor (beta chain) with its context. Germline-derived CDR1 and CDR2 are SGHDT and YYEEEE. This CDR3 is built from 17 residues. These data belong to a study of blood T cells in healthy people across ages. Study summary: With template switching, about one barcoded beta molecule was captured per two T cells.

Primers used in a second PCR of about 7 to 12 cycles were a sample-barcoded 5' primer and a J-beta primer mix. MiXCR, applied by TCRdb to the 5' RACE reads, yields one record per CDR3 protein. The sample records about 640,000 distinct CDR3 sequences, 58% being singletons. The clonotype was recovered from a man between 60 and 75 years old in good health. The chain joins TRBV5-6 to TRBJ2-7; the match to TRBD2 covers 14 bases. The J call may be incorrect, as the DNA end agrees better with TRBJ2-5. Specimen: blood. CDR3 region: CASSAGTSGGRQETQYF. For the CDR3, the DNA is TGTGCCAGCAGCGCGGGGACTAGCGGGGGACGACAAGAGACCCAGTACTTC.